The 6 T cell receptor beta chains listed next were all sequenced from one sample in a study of CD8 T cells in Susac syndrome. RNA amounts of roughly 0.5 to 1 ug underwent reverse transcription with random hexamers. TCRdb reprocessed the immunoSEQ multiplex PCR reads via MiXCR and lists one record per CDR3 protein. The sample yields around 170,000 distinct CDR3 sequences, approximately 90% seen once. The sample comprised CD4+ T cells from PBMCs. The receptors come from a human donor in good health.

There are a few counts of this clonotype. This chain links TRBV9 with TRBJ2-3, with D hard to call. V was shortened by 0 bases and J by 4 bases, with 6 bases between the two germline ends. Germline V gene lookup returns CDR1 SGDLS and CDR2 YYNGEE. The CDR3 runs 13 residues. The CDR3 protein is CASSVGPADTQYF. Written as DNA, the CDR3 is TGTGCCAGCAGCGTAGGCCCTGCAGATACGCAGTATTTT.

This sequence joins TRBV29-1 and TRBJ2-3; possibly TRBD1 or TRBD2 for D (5 bases each). V shed 3 bases and J shed 3 bases, with 10 bases lying between them. The CDR3 runs 13 residues. The germline CDR1 and CDR2 sequences are SQVTM and ANQGSEA. The CDR3 is CSVEAGSTDTQYF. The CDR3 DNA sequence: TGCAGCGTTGAGGCAGGGAGTACAGATACGCAGTATTTT.

The chain uses TRBV6-1 and TRBJ1-3, with unresolved D. Trimming removed 2 bases from V and 0 bases from J, with 8 bases in between. Germline lookup yields CDR1 MNHNS and CDR2 SASEGT. The CDR3 runs 15 residues. The CDR3 sequence: CASSETGRSGNTIYF. The CDR3 DNA is TGTGCCAGCAGTGAAACGGGTCGCTCTGGAAACACCATATATTTT.

This clonotype appeared a few times. The rearrangement uses TRBV6-6 and TRBJ2-7; 9 nucleotides line up with TRBD1. Germline CDR1 MNHNY, CDR2 SVGAGI (reference sequence). Trimming cost V 6 bases and J 2 bases; bases outside gene matches: 8. There are 15 residues in the CDR3. CDR3 loop: CASRAGTGRPYEQYF. CDR3 nucleotide sequence: TGTGCCAGCAGGGCCGGGACAGGGAGACCCTACGAGCAGTACTTC.

Written as DNA, the CDR3 is TGTGCCTGGAGTCCGGAGGACTGGGGGGGGGAGCAGTTCTTC. Translation: CAWSPEDWGGEQFF. V and J are TRBV30 and TRBJ2-1, with 7 bases identical to TRBD2. The CDR3 consists of 14 residues. V shed 2 bases and J 10 bases; nucleotides not matched to a gene: 11. CDR1 and CDR2 (germline): GTSNPN, SVGIG (reference sequence).

The V call is TRBV5-1, the J call TRBJ1-2; D is ambiguous. V was clipped by 1 base and J by 6 bases, with 7 bases between them. The CDR3 has 12 residues. Germline V lookup: CDR1 SGHRS, CDR2 YFSETQ. The CDR3 sequence is CASSLTDHGYTF. The CDR3 DNA reads as TGCGCCAGCAGCTTGACGGATCATGGCTACACCTTC.